The clone carrying this T cell receptor beta chain appeared a single time. This specimen belongs to a study of blood T cell repertoires in COVID-19. From germline, CDR1 is GTSNPN and CDR2 SVGIG (reference sequence). The germline V and J ends were trimmed by 1 base and 1 base, with 10 bases remaining between them. The CDR3 totals 14 residues. Methods used by the authors: Amplification from reference gene primers served as the basis for estimated nucleated cell counts. Here immunoSEQ multiplex PCR was the method, and the copy in TCRdb shows in-frame clones only, minus some. The V and J calls and clone size are taken from that table; D and trimming were inferred from the DNA. The sample holds fewer than 350,000 clones; 85% are singletons and the top ten take under 3%. The cohort comprised adults aged about 18 to 90 years residing in 20 to 25 US areas.

The TCR originated in a woman in her forties or fifties who had recovered from COVID-19. This chain connects TRBV30 to TRBJ1-2, with D tentatively TRBD1 (6 bases). The specimen was PBMCs or T cells enriched from blood (not recorded which). CDR3 region: CAWSGDRLNYGYTF. The CDR3 DNA reads as TGTGCCTGGAGTGGAGACAGGCTTAACTATGGCTACACCTTC.